These T cell receptor beta chains were read from a single sample in a study of CD8+ T cells in alopecia areata. TCRdb's table, derived via immunoSEQ multiplex PCR, lists solely in-frame clones and lacks some. The table records 180,000 or so clones, less than 80% of them present only once. The sample was CD8+ T cells sorted from blood, taken at week 0. All receptors come from a human donor with alopecia areata. CDR3s include the opening cysteine and the closing phenylalanine or tryptophan. A D gene is named only where the DNA matches it firmly. Some rows mark clone size as missing; the rest say once, few, many or name a class of expanded clone.

v_gene: TRBV29-1
j_gene: TRBJ2-7
abundance: few
d_gene: TRBD2
CDR3nt: TGCAGCTACCGGACTAGCTACTACGAGCAGTACTTC
CDR3aa: CSYRTSYYEQYF

v_gene: TRBV9
j_gene: TRBJ2-3
abundance: .
d_gene: .
CDR3nt: TGTGCCAGCAGCCGCGGGGCAGATACGCAGTATTTT
CDR3aa: CASSRGADTQYF

v_gene: TRBV2
j_gene: TRBJ1-1
abundance: .
d_gene: .
CDR3nt: TGTGCCAGCAGTACGGTTCTGGGGGCTTTCTTT
CDR3aa: CASSTVLGAFF

v_gene: TRBV18
j_gene: TRBJ1-3
abundance: .
d_gene: .
CDR3nt: TGTGCCAGCCGCGGAGAGGGTTACGGAAACACCATATATTTT
CDR3aa: CASRGEGYGNTIYF

v_gene: TRBV7-9
j_gene: TRBJ2-4
abundance: once
d_gene: TRBD1
CDR3nt: TGTGCCAGCAGCCCCCCGGGTGCAGGGGGAAACATTCAGTACTTC
CDR3aa: CASSPPGAGGNIQYF

v_gene: TRBV7-9
j_gene: TRBJ1-2
abundance: .
d_gene: .
CDR3nt: TGTGCCAGCAGCTCAATGCAGACTAATGGCTACACCTTC
CDR3aa: CASSSMQTNGYTF

v_gene: TRBV7-9
j_gene: TRBJ1-2
abundance: .
d_gene: .
CDR3nt: TGTGCCAGCAGTTCCGGGACTTACTATGGCTACACCTTC
CDR3aa: CASSSGTYYGYTF

v_gene: TRBV7-8
j_gene: TRBJ2-2
abundance: .
d_gene: TRBD1
CDR3nt: TGTGCCAGCAGCCATACGAACAGGGGCCCTAACACCGGGGAGCTGTTTTTT
CDR3aa: CASSHTNRGPNTGELFF

v_gene: TRBV14
j_gene: TRBJ2-7
abundance: few
d_gene: .
CDR3nt: TGTGCCAGCAGCCAGGAAGTTGACGGTGCCTACGAGCAGTACTTC
CDR3aa: CASSQEVDGAYEQYF

v_gene: TRBV30
j_gene: TRBJ2-1
abundance: .
d_gene: TRBD1
CDR3nt: TGTGCCTCACAGGGGCTCCGCAATGAGCAGTTCTTC
CDR3aa: CASQGLRNEQFF

v_gene: TRBV6-5
j_gene: TRBJ2-1
abundance: .
d_gene: TRBD2
CDR3nt: TGTGCCAGCAGCGGACTAGGCGGCAATGAGCAGTTCTTC
CDR3aa: CASSGLGGNEQFF

v_gene: TRBV5-1
j_gene: TRBJ1-1
abundance: .
d_gene: .
CDR3nt: TGCGCCAGCAGCTTGATCCAGGGATCGAACACTGAAGCTTTCTTT
CDR3aa: CASSLIQGSNTEAFF

v_gene: TRBV19
j_gene: TRBJ2-2
abundance: .
d_gene: TRBD1
CDR3nt: TGTGCCACTGATACAGGGGTGAACACCGGGGAGCTGTTTTTT
CDR3aa: CATDTGVNTGELFF

v_gene: TRBV27
j_gene: TRBJ2-7
abundance: .
d_gene: .
CDR3nt: TGTGCCAGCAGTTTATCCTCTGGCGGTAGGTACGAGCAGTACTTC
CDR3aa: CASSLSSGGRYEQYF

v_gene: TRBV6-5
j_gene: TRBJ1-1
abundance: .
d_gene: .
CDR3nt: TGTGCCAGCAGTTACCAAACGACAGGTCACAATGCTTTCTTT
CDR3aa: CASSYQTTGHNAFF

v_gene: TRBV27
j_gene: TRBJ1-1
abundance: .
d_gene: .
CDR3nt: TGTGCCAGCAGTCCAGGGACGTACACTGAAGCTTTCTTT
CDR3aa: CASSPGTYTEAFF

v_gene: TRBV29-1
j_gene: TRBJ2-7
abundance: .
d_gene: TRBD2
CDR3nt: TGCAGCGTGCCCTGGCGGGGGGCCCCACCAAAGCAGTACTTC
CDR3aa: CSVPWRGAPPKQYF

v_gene: TRBV6-5
j_gene: TRBJ2-6
abundance: .
d_gene: .
CDR3nt: TGTGCCAGCAGTGCAATACCTGGGGCCAACGTCCTGACTTTC
CDR3aa: CASSAIPGANVLTF

v_gene: TRBV2
j_gene: TRBJ1-1
abundance: .
d_gene: TRBD1
CDR3nt: TGTGCCAGCAGGGGGACAGGGCCAAACACTGAAGCTTTCTTT
CDR3aa: CASRGTGPNTEAFF

v_gene: TRBV6-5
j_gene: TRBJ2-1
abundance: .
d_gene: .
CDR3nt: TGTGCCAGCAGGAGTTCCGGGGAGCACTTCTTC
CDR3aa: CASRSSGEHFF

v_gene: TRBV29-1
j_gene: TRBJ1-2
abundance: .
d_gene: .
CDR3nt: TGCAGCGCCCCCGGGTCTAATAACTATGGCTACACCTTC
CDR3aa: CSAPGSNNYGYTF

v_gene: TRBV6-5
j_gene: TRBJ2-7
abundance: .
d_gene: .
CDR3nt: TGTGCCGTTCGAAGGCAGGGCGAGCAGTACTTC
CDR3aa: CAVRRQGEQYF

v_gene: TRBV9
j_gene: TRBJ2-7
abundance: few
d_gene: .
CDR3nt: TGTGCCAGCAGCCCGTCGGGGACACCGACCTACGAGCAGTACTTC
CDR3aa: CASSPSGTPTYEQYF

v_gene: TRBV19
j_gene: TRBJ1-5
abundance: .
d_gene: .
CDR3nt: TGTGCCAGTAGTATAGTGAACAGTGGTGGCAATCAGCCCCAGCATTTT
CDR3aa: CASSIVNSGGNQPQHF

v_gene: TRBV15
j_gene: TRBJ2-7
abundance: .
d_gene: TRBD1
CDR3nt: TGTGCCACCCGCCCTACGTTTTCCAGGGGGTCCACCTCCTACGAGCAGTACTTC
CDR3aa: CATRPTFSRGSTSYEQYF

v_gene: TRBV27
j_gene: TRBJ1-5
abundance: .
d_gene: .
CDR3nt: TGTGCCAGCCGTCCCAGGTCGGAAAATAGCAATCAGCCCCAGCATTTT
CDR3aa: CASRPRSENSNQPQHF

v_gene: TRBV5-1
j_gene: TRBJ2-1
abundance: .
d_gene: .
CDR3nt: TGCGCCAGCAGCTTGCAGGGCCGTTACAATGAGCAGTTCTTC
CDR3aa: CASSLQGRYNEQFF

v_gene: TRBV10-3
j_gene: TRBJ2-1
abundance: few
d_gene: .
CDR3nt: TGTGCCATCAGCAAAGCGGAGTCCTACAATGAGCAGTTCTTC
CDR3aa: CAISKAESYNEQFF

v_gene: TRBV7-9
j_gene: TRBJ1-1
abundance: .
d_gene: TRBD1
CDR3nt: TGTGCCAGCAGTTCCGGACAGGCCCTGAACACTGAAGCTTTCTTT
CDR3aa: CASSSGQALNTEAFF

v_gene: TRBV15
j_gene: TRBJ2-5
abundance: .
d_gene: .
CDR3nt: TGTGCCACCAGCTGGACCATCTACCAAGAAGGCCCCACCCCACAAGAGACCCAGTACTTC
CDR3aa: CATSWTIYQEGPTPQETQYF

v_gene: TRBV30
j_gene: TRBJ2-7
abundance: .
d_gene: .
CDR3nt: TGTGCCTGGGTGCCTGTGGGGGGCCCCTACGAGCAGTACTTC
CDR3aa: CAWVPVGGPYEQYF

v_gene: TRBV29-1
j_gene: TRBJ2-7
abundance: few
d_gene: TRBD2
CDR3nt: TGCAGCGCCGTCGGGAGGACCTACGAGCAGTACTTC
CDR3aa: CSAVGRTYEQYF

v_gene: TRBV6-5
j_gene: TRBJ1-2
abundance: .
d_gene: TRBD1
CDR3nt: TGTGCCAGCAGTTACGAGGGGGCGCTTGGCTACACCTTC
CDR3aa: CASSYEGALGYTF

v_gene: TRBV11-2
j_gene: TRBJ2-2
abundance: .
d_gene: .
CDR3nt: TGTGCCAGCAGCTTATCCGGGGAGCTGTTTTTT
CDR3aa: CASSLSGELFF

v_gene: TRBV30
j_gene: TRBJ2-7
abundance: .
d_gene: .
CDR3nt: TGTGCCTGGATGGGGGACGGGACCTACGAGCAGTACTTC
CDR3aa: CAWMGDGTYEQYF

v_gene: TRBV19
j_gene: TRBJ2-7
abundance: few
d_gene: TRBD1
CDR3nt: TGTGCCACTACACAGGGGCTCGACGAGCAGTACTTC
CDR3aa: CATTQGLDEQYF

v_gene: TRBV27
j_gene: TRBJ1-2
abundance: .
d_gene: TRBD1
CDR3nt: TGTGCCACCATGGGACAGGGTTATGGCTACACCTTC
CDR3aa: CATMGQGYGYTF

v_gene: TRBV4-1
j_gene: TRBJ1-1
abundance: .
d_gene: .
CDR3nt: TGCGCCAGCAGCCAAGGGACTCCGAACACTGAAGCTTTCTTT
CDR3aa: CASSQGTPNTEAFF